One and the same sample provided the 10 T cell receptor beta chains below, sequenced in a study of blood T cell repertoires in COVID-19. Some clones are missing from TCRdb's copy, which holds only in-frame ones; the method was immunoSEQ multiplex PCR. The sample holds around 200,000 clones, 88% seen once. The sequenced sample was PBMCs or T cells enriched from blood (not recorded which). The receptors come from a woman aged 25-40 years who had recovered from COVID-19.

V is TRBV9 and J is TRBJ1-3; D is unresolved. The CDR3 is made up of 16 amino acids. Trimming shortened V by 3 bases and J by 7 bases, and 20 bases separated the two germline ends. Per the germline V gene, CDR1 is SGDLS and CDR2 is YYNGEE. CDR3 in amino acids: CASSGRGRPPRNTIYF. The CDR3 nucleotides read TGTGCCAGCAGCGGACGAGGGAGGCCTCCAAGGAACACCATATATTTT.

CDR3 sequence: CASSPSTGLRSNQPQHF. As DNA, the CDR3 is TGTGCCAGCAGCCCATCGACAGGGTTGCGAAGCAATCAGCCCCAGCATTTT. The chain recombines TRBV5-8 with TRBJ1-5; 7 positions agree with TRBD1. Germline loops: CDR1 SGHTS, CDR2 YDEGEE. The CDR3 extends over 17 amino acids. J lost 1 base, V lost 4 bases, and 11 bases had no gene match.

The chain uses TRBV2 and TRBJ2-7; 7 bases match TRBD1. Germline CDR1 is SNHLY and CDR2 is FYNNEI. CDR3 size: 14 residues. The junction had 6 bases not matched to a gene; V was cut back by 7 bases and J by 0 bases. CDR3 DNA sequence: TGTGCCAGCACATACCGGGACAGCTCCTACGAGCAGTACTTC. It yields the protein CASTYRDSSYEQYF.

J is TRBJ2-3 and V is TRBV19, with 13 bases matching TRBD2. CDR1 and CDR2 (germline): LNHDA, SQIVND (reference sequence). CDR3 length: 16 residues. V shed 3 bases and J 4 bases; nucleotides not matched to a gene: 4. The CDR3 here is CASSIRTSGGPDTQYF. The DNA for the CDR3 is TGTGCCAGTAGTATCCGGACTAGCGGGGGCCCAGATACGCAGTATTTT.

V and J are TRBV7-9 and TRBJ2-1; D ambiguous. Trimming removed 3 bases at V and 3 bases at J, with 3 bases between. The CDR3 length is 12 residues. Germline CDR1 SEHNR, CDR2 FQNEAQ (reference sequence). The DNA of the CDR3 is TGTGCCAGCAGCTTCGGCTACAATGAGCAGTTCTTC. Encoded protein: CASSFGYNEQFF.

The chain has TRBV5-8 and TRBJ1-1; 9 bases agree with TRBD1. The ends lost 0 bases at V and 3 bases at J; junction bases unmatched: 3. Germline CDR1 and CDR2: SGHTS and YDEGEE. The CDR3 is 15 amino acids. Written as DNA, the CDR3 is TGTGCCAGCAGCTTGGGGGACAGGGAGGACACTGAAGCTTTCTTT. Protein: CASSLGDREDTEAFF. Filled out from reference TRBV5-8 and TRBJ1-1, the complete variable domain reads EAGVTQSPTHLIKTRGQQATLRCSPISGHTSVYWYQQALGLGLQFLLWYDEGEERNRGNFPPRFSGRQFPNYSSELNVNALELEDSALYLCASSLGDREDTEAFFGQGTRLTVV.

The chain uses TRBV4-2 and TRBJ2-7; TRBD2 is a possible D gene (5 bases). This CDR3 is built from 15 residues. V was trimmed by 0 bases and J by 0 bases, leaving 9 bases between them. Germline CDR1 and CDR2: LGHNA and YNFKEQ. CDR3 nucleotide sequence: TGTGCCAGCAGCCAAGAATTGGGGAGCTCCTACGAGCAGTACTTC. It yields the protein CASSQELGSSYEQYF.

The V and J genes are TRBV9 and TRBJ2-1, with 9 bases fitting TRBD1. The CDR3 is 16 amino acids. The V gene end was trimmed by 2 bases and the J gene end by 3 bases; junction bases not matched to a gene: 6. The V gene's germline CDR1 is SGDLS and CDR2 YYNGEE. As DNA, the CDR3 is TGTGCCAGCAGCGTGAGACAGGGGGGTTACTACAATGAGCAGTTCTTC. Its protein is CASSVRQGGYYNEQFF.

This clone was detected only once. The J gene is TRBJ1-2, the V gene TRBV18; tentative D call: TRBD1 (5 bases). This CDR3 has 14 amino acids. Trimming took 3 bases from V and 5 from J, leaving 13 bases between them. CDR1 is KGHSH, CDR2 LQKENI, per germline. The CDR3 reads CASSPTENSYGYTF. The CDR3 DNA is TGTGCCAGCTCACCGACAGAGAATTCATATGGCTACACCTTC.

This clone was observed once. The rearrangement joins TRBV4-3 to TRBJ2-2; 13 nucleotides match TRBD2. Germline trimming cut 3 bases from V and 5 bases from J; bases unmatched to any gene: 3. The CDR3 totals 16 residues. Looked up from germline, CDR1 is LGHNA and CDR2 is YSLEER. The CDR3 bases are TGCGCCAGCAGCCAGACTAGCGGGGGGCTGACCGGGGAGCTGTTTTTT. This encodes CASSQTSGGLTGELFF.